These 20 T cell receptor beta chains originate from one sample sequenced in a study of Graves' ophthalmopathy and Graves' hyperthyroidism. TCR beta CDR3 regions were amplified from RNA transcripts. Investigators did first-round RT-PCR with HTBI primers, then second-round multiplex PCR. MiXCR, run by TCRdb on the multiplex PCR reads, gives a single entry per CDR3 protein. Of 170,000 or so distinct CDR3 sequences listed, 37% are singletons. Sequenced input: peripheral blood. Receptor source: a woman in her 40s with Graves' ophthalmopathy.

This clonotype was seen many times. The V gene is TRBV30, the J gene TRBJ2-7; 7 nucleotides align to TRBD2. Germline V CDR1 and CDR2: GTSNPN, SVGIG (reference sequence). The CDR3 contains 14 residues. V lost 0 bases and J lost 2; bases outside the gene matches: 4. CDR3 protein: CAWSVKAGAYEQYF. The CDR3 nucleotides are TGTGCCTGGAGTGTTAAGGCGGGAGCCTACGAGCAGTACTTC.

The genes are TRBV6-1 and TRBJ1-6, with 11 nucleotides matching TRBD1. CDR1 and CDR2 (germline): MNHNS, SASEGT. V was pared by 3 bases and J by 7 bases, with 2 bases of the junction left unmatched. The length of the CDR3 is 15 residues. The DNA of the CDR3 is TGTGCCAGCAGTGACGGGACAGGGGGGAATTCACCCCTCCACTTT. This encodes CASSDGTGGNSPLHF.

This clonotype was found many times. The chain combines TRBV13 with TRBJ2-7; D not certain. Germline V CDR1 and CDR2: PRHDT, FYEKMQ (reference sequence). Trimming left V 6 bases short and J 2 bases short, with 14 bases between. This CDR3 is built from 14 residues. The CDR3 DNA reads TGTGCCAGCAGACCAATCGTAGGGCCCTACGAGCAGTACTTC. Translating gives CASRPIVGPYEQYF.

This chain connects TRBV6-2 or TRBV6-3 to TRBJ2-2; 11 nucleotides agree with TRBD2. The CDR3 length is 16 residues. V lost 6 bases to trimming and J lost 4 bases; unmatched junction nucleotides: 7. CDR1 and CDR2 from the germline V gene are MNHEY and SVGEGT. CDR3 in DNA: TGTGCCAGCAGCTATCCCGGGACTAGCGGCACCGGGGAGCTGTTTTTT. Translation: CASSYPGTSGTGELFF.

Ten or more counts support this clonotype. The chain employs TRBV6-5 and TRBJ1-2, with D tentatively TRBD1 (5 bases). Trimming left V 4 bases short and J 6 bases short, with 9 bases between. The CDR3 consists of 12 residues. In germline, CDR1 is MNHEY, CDR2 SVGAGI. The CDR3 sequence is CASSSGHHGYTF. In DNA form, the CDR3 reads TGTGCCAGCAGTTCAGGGCATCATGGCTACACCTTC.

This clonotype showed up just a few times. The chain has TRBV6-1 and TRBJ1-3; the match to TRBD1 covers 8 bases. Unmatched junction bases numbered 6, after V lost 6 bases and J lost 2 bases. Per germline, CDR1 MNHNS and CDR2 SASEGT. The length of the CDR3 is 15 residues. This chain's CDR3 is CASRPDRVAGNTIYF. The CDR3 DNA reads TGTGCCAGCAGACCGGACAGGGTCGCTGGAAACACCATATATTTT.

This clonotype was found many times. The chain carries TRBV18 and TRBJ2-7; D is perhaps TRBD2 (6 bases). The CDR3 consists of 16 residues. Germline V gene data show CDR1 as KGHSH and CDR2 as LQKENI. Trimming took 2 bases from V and 2 from J, leaving 16 bases between them. CDR3 nucleotides: TGTGCCAGCTCACCAATAATGACGGAGGGCCCCTACGAGCAGTACTTC. Encoded protein: CASSPIMTEGPYEQYF.

The V gene is TRBV13, the J gene TRBJ2-7, with D hard to call. The length of the CDR3 is 14 residues. CDR1 and CDR2 (germline): PRHDT, FYEKMQ (reference sequence). V gave up 5 bases and J gave up 3 bases, with 14 bases separating them. CDR3 protein: CASSAFGQIYEQYF. In DNA, the CDR3 is TGTGCCAGCAGCGCGTTTGGGCAGATCTACGAGCAGTACTTC. Using reference TRBV13 and TRBJ2-7 for the parts outside the CDR3, the full variable domain is AAGVIQSPRHLIKEKRETATLKCYPIPRHDTVYWYQQGPGQDPQFLISFYEKMQSDKGSIPDRFSAQQFSDYHSELNMSSLELGDSALYFCASSAFGQIYEQYFGPGTRLTVT.

This clonotype was seen repeatedly, ten times or more. V is TRBV29-1 and J is TRBJ1-2; D ambiguous. The CDR3 has 13 amino acids. V lost 6 bases and J 6 bases, leaving 17 bases between the germline ends. CDR1 and CDR2 (germline): SQVTM, ANQGSEA. CDR3 region: CSVRDGFGDGYTF. The CDR3 DNA sequence: TGCAGCGTACGCGACGGGTTCGGGGATGGCTACACCTTC.

This clonotype was found many times. V usage is TRBV5-1 and J usage is TRBJ1-1; a weak D match, TRBD1 (5 bases). Trimming stripped 0 bases from V and 5 bases from J, with 14 bases between. Germline assignment: CDR1 SGHRS and CDR2 YFSETQ. The CDR3 length is 15 residues. The CDR3 DNA sequence: TGCGCCAGCAGCTTGGCCTGGCAGGGTGGGACTGAAGCTTTCTTT. It yields the protein CASSLAWQGGTEAFF.

This chain uses TRBV7-2 with TRBJ1-2; no firm D call. CDR1 is SGHTA, CDR2 FQGNSA, per germline. This CDR3 has 12 residues. V was trimmed by 6 bases and J by 5 bases, leaving 10 bases between them. The CDR3 sequence: CASSRALYGYTF. CDR3 DNA sequence: TGTGCCAGCAGTCGCGCTCTATATGGCTACACCTTC. Complete variable domain (other parts from reference TRBV7-2 and TRBJ1-2): GAGVSQSPSNKVTEKGKDVELRCDPISGHTALYWYRQSLGQGLEFLIYFQGNSAPDKSGLPSDRFSAERTGGSVSTLTIQRTQQEDSAVYLCASSRALYGYTFGSGTRLTVV.

This clonotype was seen repeatedly, ten times or more. V usage is TRBV5-1 and J usage is TRBJ1-1; 9 bases are a match to TRBD1. The CDR3 extends over 14 amino acids. Germline CDR1 is SGHRS and CDR2 is YFSETQ. Trimming removed 4 bases from V and 4 bases from J; junction bases left unmatched: 5. The CDR3 DNA reads as TGCGCCAGCAGCCAAACAGGGGGCGGCACTGAAGCTTTCTTT. Translating it yields CASSQTGGGTEAFF.

The V and J genes are TRBV6-4 and TRBJ2-2; a possible D gene is TRBD1 (6 bases). The germline V and J ends were trimmed by 6 bases and 1 base, with 18 bases remaining between them. CDR1 is MRHNA and CDR2 is SNTAGT in the germline V gene. The CDR3 runs to 17 residues. The CDR3 DNA sequence: TGTGCCAGCAGACTCGACCCAGGGGCAGGGAACACCGGGGAGCTGTTTTTT. The encoded protein is CASRLDPGAGNTGELFF.

Many counts were recorded for this clonotype. The rearrangement links TRBV30 to TRBJ2-4, with 12 positions matching TRBD2. The assigned J gene may be wrong: the sequence end matches TRBJ2-5 better. CDR3 length: 14 residues. CDR1 GTSNPN and CDR2 SVGIG come from the germline V gene (reference sequence). CDR3 in amino acids: CAWRLAGGGETQYF. DNA for the CDR3: TGTGCCTGGAGACTAGCGGGAGGAGGAGAGACCCAGTACTTC.

Ten or more counts support this clonotype. The genes are TRBV18 and TRBJ1-2; possible D gene TRBD1, 6 bases. The CDR3 extends over 16 amino acids. Trimming shortened V by 3 bases and J by 2 bases, and 16 bases separated the two germline ends. The germline V gene has CDR1 KGHSH and CDR2 LQKENI. DNA of the CDR3: TGTGCCAGCTCACCGAAGGGGCAGGGGAGGAACTATGGCTACACCTTC. Encoded protein: CASSPKGQGRNYGYTF.

This sequence joins TRBV5-1 and TRBJ1-2; D gene ambiguous. CDR1 and CDR2 from the germline V gene are SGHRS and YFSETQ. The CDR3 spans 14 residues. Trimming left V 2 bases short and J 5 bases short, with 13 bases between. The CDR3 spells CASSFLGIQYGYTF. The DNA of the CDR3 is TGCGCCAGCAGCTTCCTGGGGATTCAATATGGCTACACCTTC.

In this sample, this clonotype turned up many times. V gene TRBV6-5 combines with J gene TRBJ1-2; no definite D call. Trimming shortened V by 6 bases and J by 8 bases, and 10 bases separated the two germline ends. There are 11 residues in the CDR3. Germline lookup yields CDR1 MNHEY and CDR2 SVGAGI. CDR3 loop: CASRGLEGYTF. The CDR3 coding sequence is TGTGCCAGCAGAGGGCTCGAGGGCTACACCTTC.

DNA for the CDR3: TGCGCCAGCAGCTTAGATTTGCGAGAAGCTTTCTTT. Translated, it gives CASSLDLREAFF. The V and J genes are TRBV5-1 and TRBJ1-1; D remains ambiguous. The germline V gene has CDR1 SGHRS and CDR2 YFSETQ. Trimming stripped 2 bases from V and 8 bases from J, with 10 bases between. The CDR3 consists of 12 residues. Full variable domain (missing parts from reference TRBV5-1 and TRBJ1-1): KAGVTQTPRYLIKTRGQQVTLSCSPISGHRSVSWYQQTPGQGLQFLFEYFSETQRNKGNFPGRFSGRQFSNSRSEMNVSTLELGDSALYLCASSLDLREAFFGQGTRLTVV.

At least ten counts were recorded for this clonotype. The chain uses TRBV3-1 and TRBJ1-6, with a possible D match to TRBD1 (5 bases). The CDR3 extends over 13 amino acids. The germline gives CDR1 LGHDT, CDR2 YNNKEL (reference sequence). Trimming removed 3 bases at V and 7 bases at J, with 7 bases between. CDR3 DNA sequence: TGTGCCAGCAGCCAGGGGGTCAATTCACCCCTCCACTTT. It specifies CASSQGVNSPLHF.

The table lists this clonotype with many counts. J is TRBJ2-5 and V is TRBV19, with 14 bases identical to TRBD2. The CDR3 spans 15 residues. The V segment lost 6 bases and the J segment 2 bases; nucleotides outside the gene matches: 2. Germline-derived CDR1 and CDR2 are LNHDA and SQIVND (reference sequence). CDR3 sequence reads: CASRGTSGGQETQYF. The DNA of the CDR3 is TGTGCCAGTAGGGGGACTAGCGGGGGACAAGAGACCCAGTACTTC.